Listed below are T cell receptor beta chains from one sample, sequenced in a study of CD8 T cells in ankylosing spondylitis. From the 5' RACE reads, TCRdb called clonotypes with MiXCR, one entry per CDR3 protein. The sample has over 700,000 distinct CDR3 sequences, under 20% seen once. The source material was blood, either unsorted or a sorted T cell fraction (not recorded which). The receptors were gathered from a male donor with ankylosing spondylitis. Each CDR3 is given with its conserved first and last residue. The D gene is left open where the match is weak. Expanded clones are given a class, and other clones once, few, many or no size at all.

NA | few | TRBJ1-1 | TRBV28 | CASSLYDMNTEAFF | TGTGCCAGCAGTTTATACGATATGAACACTGAAGCTTTCTTT
NA | NA | TRBJ1-6 | TRBV20-1 | CSARESRSQTNSPLHF | TGCAGTGCTAGAGAGAGTAGGAGCCAGACAAATTCACCCCTCCACTTT
NA | NA | TRBJ2-7 | TRBV30 | CAWSLRVGYEQYF | TGTGCCTGGTCCCTTAGAGTGGGCTACGAGCAGTACTTC
NA | many | TRBJ2-7 | TRBV12-3/TRBV12-4 | CASSLGLEQYF | TGTGCCAGCAGTTTAGGGCTGGAGCAGTACTTC
NA | NA | TRBJ2-7 | TRBV20-1 | CSARDHAGTYNYEQYF | TGCAGTGCTAGAGATCATGCCGGGACGTATAATTACGAGCAGTACTTC
NA | many | TRBJ2-3 | TRBV24-1 | CATRPTSTDTQYF | TGTGCCACGCGCCCTACTAGCACAGATACGCAGTATTTT
TRBD1 | NA | TRBJ1-2 | TRBV3-1 | CASSQDDRGYGYTF | TGTGCCAGCAGCCAAGACGACAGGGGCTATGGCTACACCTTC
NA | few | TRBJ2-3 | TRBV20-1 | CSARVRGRATDTQYF | TGCAGTGCTAGAGTCAGGGGTAGGGCCACAGATACGCAGTATTTT
TRBD1 | few | TRBJ1-3 | TRBV11-1 | CASSSRDRGRKVAGNTIYF | TGTGCCAGCAGCTCGCGGGACAGGGGGCGAAAAGTTGCTGGAAACACCATATATTTT
NA | NA | TRBJ2-6 | TRBV7-2 | CASSRGANVLTF | TGTGCCAGCAGTAGGGGTGCCAACGTCCTGACTTTC
NA | few | TRBJ1-4 | TRBV7-9 | CASSLDGRIVEKLFF | TGTGCCAGCAGCTTAGACGGGCGAATCGTTGAAAAACTGTTTTTT
TRBD1 | many | TRBJ2-7 | TRBV28 | CASSFRTGSNEQYF | TGTGCCAGCAGTTTCCGGACAGGGTCCAACGAGCAGTACTTC
NA | NA | TRBJ1-3 | TRBV3-1 | CASSQDLKGNTIYF | TGTGCCAGCAGCCAAGACTTAAAAGGAAACACCATATATTTT
NA | few | TRBJ2-2 | TRBV4-1 | CASSPPQGANTGELFF | TGCGCCAGCAGTCCTCCTCAGGGCGCGAACACCGGGGAGCTGTTTTTT
NA | many | TRBJ2-1 | TRBV14 | CASSQRGPTRWVEQFF | TGTGCCAGCAGCCAAAGGGGACCGACTAGGTGGGTTGAGCAGTTCTTC
NA | few | TRBJ2-3 | TRBV3-1 | CASTPSEGTDTQYF | TGTGCCAGCACCCCTAGCGAGGGCACAGATACGCAGTATTTT
NA | NA | TRBJ2-1 | TRBV12-3/TRBV12-4 | CASSLSGDHNEQFF | TGTGCCAGCAGTTTGTCAGGTGATCACAATGAGCAGTTCTTC
TRBD2 | NA | TRBJ2-2 | TRBV27 | CASSFGLAGVGGELFF | TGTGCCAGCAGTTTTGGACTAGCGGGAGTAGGCGGGGAGCTGTTTTTT
NA | few | TRBJ1-1 | TRBV5-1 | CASSFQWDTEAFF | TGCGCCAGCAGCTTCCAGTGGGACACTGAAGCTTTCTTT
NA | NA | TRBJ2-6 | TRBV11-1 | CASSSIQGRMISGANVLTF | TGTGCCAGCAGCTCAATCCAGGGCAGAATGATCTCTGGGGCCAACGTCCTGACTTTC
NA | NA | TRBJ2-6 | TRBV15 | CASQGTLDSGANVLTF | TGTGCATCTCAGGGGACTCTCGACTCTGGGGCCAACGTCCTGACTTTC
NA | NA | TRBJ2-1 | TRBV20-1 | CSASPRLSRGYNEQFF | TGCAGTGCTAGCCCCAGACTGTCCCGTGGGTACAATGAGCAGTTCTTC
NA | many | TRBJ1-2 | TRBV12-3/TRBV12-4 | CASSYRGDYGYTF | TGTGCCAGCAGTTATCGGGGAGACTATGGCTACACCTTC
NA | NA | TRBJ2-4 | TRBV7-8 | CASSLLEGDIQYF | TGTGCCAGCAGCTTGCTAGAGGGGGACATTCAGTACTTC
NA | NA | TRBJ2-7 | TRBV27 | CASTLTENDYEQYF | TGTGCCAGCACCCTGACAGAGAACGATTACGAGCAGTACTTC
NA | few | TRBJ2-3 | TRBV20-1 | CSARDPTGPDTQYF | TGCAGTGCTAGAGATCCCACGGGCCCAGATACGCAGTATTTT
TRBD2 | once | TRBJ2-1 | TRBV27 | CASIPGLAGPGVSNEQFF | TGTGCCAGCATACCGGGACTAGCGGGCCCAGGGGTTAGCAATGAGCAGTTCTTC
TRBD1 | NA | TRBJ1-5 | TRBV30 | CAWSYGQGNNQPQHF | TGTGCCTGGAGTTACGGACAGGGTAACAATCAGCCCCAGCATTTT
TRBD2 | NA | TRBJ2-1 | TRBV12-3/TRBV12-4 | CASAGGRADEQFF | TGTGCCTCAGCGGGGGGGCGGGCGGATGAGCAGTTCTTC
TRBD1 | many | TRBJ1-3 | TRBV11-3 | CASSFTGTGATGNTIYF | TGTGCCAGCAGTTTCACGGGGACAGGGGCAACTGGAAACACCATATATTTT
NA | many | TRBJ1-1 | TRBV15 | CATSLGEAYTEAFF | TGTGCCACCAGCCTTGGGGAGGCCTACACTGAAGCTTTCTTT
NA | few | TRBJ1-5 | TRBV2 | CASRGAGSRQPQHF | TGTGCCAGCAGAGGTGCAGGGTCTAGGCAGCCCCAGCATTTT
TRBD1 | NA | TRBJ2-5 | TRBV28 | CASSRRTGAYQETQYF | TGTGCCAGCAGCCGCAGGACAGGAGCGTACCAAGAGACCCAGTACTTC
NA | NA | TRBJ2-3 | TRBV5-1 | CASSSTPPDTQYF | TGCGCCAGCAGCTCGACCCCACCGGATACGCAGTATTTT
NA | NA | TRBJ1-5 | TRBV20-1 | CSAPPAGRDQPQHF | TGCAGTGCCCCCCCCGCAGGCAGGGATCAGCCCCAGCATTTT
NA | NA | TRBJ2-6 | TRBV28 | CASTTGGYVLTF | TGTGCCAGCACGACCGGCGGGTACGTCCTGACTTTC
TRBD2 | NA | TRBJ2-5 | TRBV7-7 | CASTRLAAQQETQYF | TGTGCTAGCACCCGACTAGCGGCCCAACAAGAGACCCAGTACTTC